This T cell receptor (beta chain) was profiled in a study of response to subunit inactivated influenza vaccine. TCRdb analysed the RT-PCR reads with MiXCR anew, one entry per CDR3 protein. The top ten clones hold 7.5% to 9% of a sample with hundreds of thousands of distinct CDR3 sequences, 14% of them seen once. Sequencing was performed on PBMCs from blood, taken 14 days before vaccination. This TCR was sampled from a man aged 45-65 years who received an inactivated influenza vaccine.

CDR3: CASSLESRGRRAFF. CDR3 sequence (DNA): TGTGCCAGCAGCTTAGAATCGAGGGGGCGCCGGGCTTTCTTT. V usage is TRBV7-9 and J usage is TRBJ1-1, with 7 nucleotides matching TRBD1. Trimming took 1 base from V and 11 from J; bases not matched to a gene: 10. Germline V gene lookup returns CDR1 SEHNR and CDR2 FQNEAQ (reference sequence). The CDR3 length is 14 residues.